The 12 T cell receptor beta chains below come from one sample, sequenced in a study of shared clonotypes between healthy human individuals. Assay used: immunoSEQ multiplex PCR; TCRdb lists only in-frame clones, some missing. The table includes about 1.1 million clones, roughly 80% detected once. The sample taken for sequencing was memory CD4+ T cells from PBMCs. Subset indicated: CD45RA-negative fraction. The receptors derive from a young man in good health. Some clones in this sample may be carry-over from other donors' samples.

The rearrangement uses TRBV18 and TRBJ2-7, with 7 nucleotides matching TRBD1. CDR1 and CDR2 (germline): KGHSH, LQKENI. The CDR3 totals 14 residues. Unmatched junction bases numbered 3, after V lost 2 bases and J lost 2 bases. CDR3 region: CASSPAQGAYEQYF. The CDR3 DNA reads TGTGCCAGCTCACCAGCCCAGGGGGCCTACGAGCAGTACTTC.

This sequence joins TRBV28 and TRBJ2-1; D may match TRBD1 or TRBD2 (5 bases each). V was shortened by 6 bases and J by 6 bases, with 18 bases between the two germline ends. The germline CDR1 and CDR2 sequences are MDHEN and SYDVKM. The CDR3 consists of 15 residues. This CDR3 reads CASRPGTPAPNEQFF. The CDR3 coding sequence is TGTGCCAGCAGACCTGGGACCCCAGCCCCCAATGAGCAGTTCTTC.

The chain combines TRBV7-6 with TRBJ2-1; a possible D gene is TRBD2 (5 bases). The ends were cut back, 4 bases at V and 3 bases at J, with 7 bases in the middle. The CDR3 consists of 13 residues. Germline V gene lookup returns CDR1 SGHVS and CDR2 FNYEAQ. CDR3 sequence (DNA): TGTGCCAGCAGCTCCGGGATCTACAATGAGCAGTTCTTC. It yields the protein CASSSGIYNEQFF. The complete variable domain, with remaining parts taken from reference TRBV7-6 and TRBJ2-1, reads GAGVSQSPRYKVTKRGQDVALRCDPISGHVSLYWYRQALGQGPEFLTYFNYEAQQDKSGLPNDRFSAERPEGSISTLTIQRTEQRDSAMYRCASSSGIYNEQFFGPGTRLTVL.

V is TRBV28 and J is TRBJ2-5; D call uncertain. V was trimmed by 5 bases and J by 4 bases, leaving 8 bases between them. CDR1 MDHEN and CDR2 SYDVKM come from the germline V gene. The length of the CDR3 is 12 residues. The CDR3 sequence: CASSNHGETQYF. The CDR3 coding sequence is TGTGCCAGCAGTAACCATGGAGAGACCCAGTACTTC.

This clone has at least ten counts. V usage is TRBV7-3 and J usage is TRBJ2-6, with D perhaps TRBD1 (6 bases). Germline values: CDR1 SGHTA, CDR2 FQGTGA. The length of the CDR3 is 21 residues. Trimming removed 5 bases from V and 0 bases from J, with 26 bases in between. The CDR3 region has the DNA TGTGCCAGCAGCCCAAACCCACTGACCCCGGACAGTTACTCTGGGGCCAACGTCCTGACTTTC. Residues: CASSPNPLTPDSYSGANVLTF.

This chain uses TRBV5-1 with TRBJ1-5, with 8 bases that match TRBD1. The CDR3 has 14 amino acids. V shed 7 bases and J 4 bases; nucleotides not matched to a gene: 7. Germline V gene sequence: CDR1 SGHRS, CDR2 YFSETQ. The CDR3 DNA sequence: TGCGCCAGCCGTGGACAGGGTAGGAATCAGCCCCAGCATTTT. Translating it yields CASRGQGRNQPQHF.

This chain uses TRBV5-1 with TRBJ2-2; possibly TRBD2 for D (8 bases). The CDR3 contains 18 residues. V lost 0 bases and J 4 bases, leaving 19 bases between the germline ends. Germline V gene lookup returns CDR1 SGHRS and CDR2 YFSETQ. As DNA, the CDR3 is TGCGCCAGCAGCTTGGAGGGGGCCAGCGGGAGCGGCACCGGGGAGCTGTTTTTT. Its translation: CASSLEGASGSGTGELFF.

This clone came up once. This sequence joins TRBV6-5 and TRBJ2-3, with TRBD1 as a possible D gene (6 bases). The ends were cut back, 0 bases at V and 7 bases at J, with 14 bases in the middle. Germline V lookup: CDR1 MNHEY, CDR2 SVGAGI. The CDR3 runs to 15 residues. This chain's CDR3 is CASSYSIQGRNTQYF. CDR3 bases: TGTGCCAGCAGTTACTCGATACAGGGTAGGAATACGCAGTATTTT.

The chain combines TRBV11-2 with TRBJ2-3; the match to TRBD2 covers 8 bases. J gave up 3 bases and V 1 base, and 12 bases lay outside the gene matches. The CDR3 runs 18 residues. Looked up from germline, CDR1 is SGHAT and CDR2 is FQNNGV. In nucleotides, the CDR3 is TGTGCCAGCAGCTTAGCCCCCGTTCGTTCGGGAGGGACAGATACGCAGTATTTT. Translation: CASSLAPVRSGGTDTQYF. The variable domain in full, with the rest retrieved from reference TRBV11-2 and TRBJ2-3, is EAGVAQSPRYKIIEKRQSVAFWCNPISGHATLYWYQQILGQGPKLLIQFQNNGVVDDSQLPKDRFSAERLKGVDSTLKIQPAKLEDSAVYLCASSLAPVRSGGTDTQYFGPGTRLTVL.

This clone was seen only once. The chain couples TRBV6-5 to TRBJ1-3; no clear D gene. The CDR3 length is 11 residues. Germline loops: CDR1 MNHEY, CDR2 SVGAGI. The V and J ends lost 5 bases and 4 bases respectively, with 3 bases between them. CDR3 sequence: CASSGGNTIYF. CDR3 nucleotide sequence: TGTGCCAGCAGTGGGGGAAACACCATATATTTT.

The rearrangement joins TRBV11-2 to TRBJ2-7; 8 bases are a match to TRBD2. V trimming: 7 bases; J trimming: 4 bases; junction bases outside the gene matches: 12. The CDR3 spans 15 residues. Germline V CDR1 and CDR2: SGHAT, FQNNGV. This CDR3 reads CASILGPSGLYEQYF. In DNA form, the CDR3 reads TGTGCCAGCATCTTGGGCCCTAGCGGGTTATACGAGCAGTACTTC. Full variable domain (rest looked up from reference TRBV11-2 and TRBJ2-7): EAGVAQSPRYKIIEKRQSVAFWCNPISGHATLYWYQQILGQGPKLLIQFQNNGVVDDSQLPKDRFSAERLKGVDSTLKIQPAKLEDSAVYLCASILGPSGLYEQYFGPGTRLTVT.

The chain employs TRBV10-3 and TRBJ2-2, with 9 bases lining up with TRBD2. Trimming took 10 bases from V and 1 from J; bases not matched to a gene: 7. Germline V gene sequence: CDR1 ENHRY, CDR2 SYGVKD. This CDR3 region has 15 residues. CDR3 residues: CATTKTSGNTGELFF. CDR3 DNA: TGTGCCACAACCAAGACTAGCGGGAACACCGGGGAGCTGTTTTTT.